The next 6 T cell receptor beta chains were all read from a single sample in a study of technical replicates of blood from several donors. Generated by immunoSEQ multiplex PCR, the TCRdb table keeps only in-frame clones and is missing some. The data contain approximately 60,000 clones, around nine tenths of them singletons. Source material: PBMCs. Every receptor here comes from a human donor in good health. Some clones in this sample may be carry-over from other donors' samples.

The chain has TRBV7-9 and TRBJ2-7, with TRBD1 identical over 7 bases. CDR1 is SEHNR, CDR2 FQNEAQ, per germline (reference sequence). This CDR3 contains 14 residues. Unmatched junction bases numbered 3, after V lost 2 bases and J lost 2 bases. The DNA of the CDR3 is TGTGCCAGCAGCTTAAGGGGGCCTACCTACGAGCAGTACTTC. This sequence encodes CASSLRGPTYEQYF.

This clone was seen just once. The J gene is TRBJ2-3, the V gene TRBV29-1, with 8 positions matching TRBD2. The CDR3 contains 13 residues. The germline V gene encodes CDR1 SQVTM and CDR2 ANQGSEA. Losses at the gene ends were 7 bases for V and 13 bases for J; bases not matched to a gene: 16. DNA of the CDR3: TGCAGCGGTGACCTAGCGGGCTCCACCCCCGAGTATTTT. It codes for CSGDLAGSTPEYF.

The gene calls are TRBV2 and TRBJ1-2; 10 bases line up with TRBD1. In germline, CDR1 is SNHLY, CDR2 FYNNEI. J was trimmed by 2 bases and V by 6 bases; bases with no gene match: 3. The CDR3 is 14 amino acids. As DNA, the CDR3 is TGTGCCAGCAGCAGACAGGGGGCGAACTATGGCTACACCTTC. It specifies CASSRQGANYGYTF.

CDR3 sequence: CASSLRGVNTGELFF. Here the CDR3 DNA reads TGTGCCAGCAGCCTCCGGGGGGTGAACACCGGGGAGCTGTTTTTT. The chain carries TRBV14 and TRBJ2-2; 7 positions match TRBD2. Trimming cost V 4 bases and J 1 base; bases outside gene matches: 3. The CDR3 totals 15 residues. Germline assignment: CDR1 SGHDN and CDR2 FVKESK.

This clone is a singleton in its sample. The genes are TRBV5-8 and TRBJ2-1, with 15 positions matching TRBD2. The germline gives CDR1 SGHTS, CDR2 YDEGEE. The CDR3 has 16 residues. With V trimmed by 4 bases and J by 8 bases, 7 bases remained unmatched. The CDR3 nucleotides read TGTGCCAGCAGCACCGGACTAGCGGGGGGGGTCCATGAGCAGTTCTTC. Translated, it gives CASSTGLAGGVHEQFF.

In its sample, this clone was seen once. The chain uses TRBV30 and TRBJ2-7; 8 bases align to TRBD2. V dropped 3 bases and J dropped 3; count of bases not matched to a gene: 7. This CDR3 has 14 residues. Germline CDR1 reads GTSNPN; CDR2 reads SVGIG (reference sequence). CDR3 in amino acids: CAWRRLAGYYEQYF. CDR3 sequence (DNA): TGTGCCTGGAGAAGGCTAGCGGGCTACTACGAGCAGTACTTC. The full variable domain, rest sourced from reference TRBV30 and TRBJ2-7, is SQTIHQWPATLVQPVGSPLSLECTVEGTSNPNLYWYRQAAGRGLQLLFYSVGIGQISSEVPQNLSASRPQDRQFILSSKKLLLSDSGFYLCAWRRLAGYYEQYFGPGTRLTVT.